These 21 T cell receptor beta chains were all obtained from the same sample, sequenced in a study of post-analysis software for immune sequencing data. TCR beta cDNA libraries had unique molecular identifiers. TCRdb reprocessed the PCR reads via MiXCR and lists one record per CDR3 protein. The data contain about half a million distinct CDR3 sequences, roughly 45% of them singletons. Study-wide findings and caveats: About five TRBV segments, including TRBV5-6, TRBV5-1 and TRBV20-1, were more frequent in patients than controls.

What these receptors recognize is not known. The sequenced material came from blood. Source of these receptors: a girl under 18 with multiple sclerosis.

The chain recombines TRBV20-1 with TRBJ2-4; D possibly matches TRBD1 or TRBD2 (6 bases each). The germline gives CDR1 DFQATT, CDR2 SNEGSKA (reference sequence). The CDR3 consists of 17 residues. The V gene lost 6 bases and the J gene lost 9 bases, with 30 bases spanning the gap. The CDR3 DNA reads TGCAGTGCAACCACTCTGACTAGTTCTCGGGACACAGGCATTCAGTACTTC. Residues: CSATTLTSSRDTGIQYF.

This chain joins TRBV20-1 and TRBJ1-6, with no clear D. The germline V and J ends were trimmed by 7 bases and 5 bases, with 18 bases remaining between them. Germline CDR1 and CDR2: DFQATT and SNEGSKA (reference sequence). The CDR3 runs 15 residues. The CDR3 nucleotides read TGCAGTGTTATTCCGGACCTCCTGGATAATTCACCCCTCCACTTT. Translating it yields CSVIPDLLDNSPLHF.

The chain uses TRBV7-9 and TRBJ1-2, with 12 nucleotides matching TRBD1. This CDR3 comprises 16 residues. The V segment lost 4 bases and the J segment 8 bases; nucleotides outside the gene matches: 11. CDR1 is SEHNR and CDR2 is FQNEAQ in the germline V gene (reference sequence). CDR3 residues: CASSSQLTGQGAGYTF. The DNA of the CDR3 is TGTGCCAGCAGCTCCCAACTTACGGGACAGGGGGCAGGCTACACCTTC.

This sequence joins TRBV6-6 and TRBJ2-7; 9 bases are shared with TRBD1. Germline V gives CDR1 MNHNY, CDR2 SVGAGI (reference sequence). Trimming removed 2 bases from V and 2 bases from J; junction bases left unmatched: 7. The CDR3 spans 16 residues. CDR3 coding DNA: TGTGCCAGCAGTTACACCACAGGGACAGGGACCTACGAGCAGTACTTC. Translated, it gives CASSYTTGTGTYEQYF.

The chain has TRBV12-3 or TRBV12-4 and TRBJ2-5, with D possibly matching TRBD1 (5 bases). This CDR3 region has 15 residues. V lost 6 bases to trimming and J lost 4 bases, with 18 bases between them. CDR3 sequence: CASRSGQGGGETQYF. CDR3 DNA sequence: TGTGCCAGCAGGTCGGGTCAGGGTGGCGGAGAGACCCAGTACTTC.

This clonotype was observed a handful of times. This rearrangement joins TRBV7-9 to TRBJ2-6; D not resolved. CDR3 length: 15 amino acids. Germline V gives CDR1 SEHNR, CDR2 FQNEAQ (reference sequence). The germline V and J ends were trimmed by 2 bases and 0 bases, with 5 bases remaining between them. CDR3 loop: CASSLRVSGANVLTF. The CDR3 DNA reads as TGTGCCAGCAGCTTACGGGTCTCTGGGGCCAACGTCCTGACTTTC. Full variable domain (remainder filled in from reference TRBV7-9 and TRBJ2-6): DTGVSQNPRHKITKRGQNVTFRCDPISEHNRLYWYRQTLGQGPEFLTYFQNEAQLEKSRLLSDRFSAERPKGSFSTLEIQRTEQGDSAMYLCASSLRVSGANVLTFGAGSRLTVL.

The chain combines TRBV5-1 with TRBJ1-2, with TRBD1 as a possible D gene (6 bases). V gave up 3 bases and J gave up 5 bases, with 26 bases separating them. CDR1 is SGHRS, CDR2 YFSETQ, per germline. The CDR3 contains 18 residues. CDR3: CASSSPLQGSPWEYGYTF. CDR3 nucleotide sequence: TGCGCCAGCAGCTCGCCCTTACAGGGTTCACCTTGGGAATATGGCTACACCTTC.

V gene TRBV11-2 combines with J gene TRBJ2-5; no reliable D call. V was shortened by 5 bases and J by 4 bases, with 14 bases between the two germline ends. The CDR3 is made up of 14 amino acids. Germline assignment: CDR1 SGHAT and CDR2 FQNNGV. This chain's CDR3 is CASSGWARRETQYF. In DNA form, the CDR3 reads TGTGCCAGCAGCGGCTGGGCCCGCCGAGAGACCCAGTACTTC.

The chain employs TRBV29-1 and TRBJ1-1; perhaps TRBD1 as D (5 bases). The CDR3 spans 16 residues. The V and J ends lost 4 bases and 1 base respectively, with 19 bases between them. Germline V gene data show CDR1 as SQVTM and CDR2 as ANQGSEA. This chain's CDR3 is CSVAGEQGVGNTEAFF. CDR3 nucleotide sequence: TGCAGCGTTGCCGGTGAGCAGGGCGTAGGGAACACTGAAGCTTTCTTT.

The CDR3 DNA sequence: TGCGCCAGCAATAACGGACAGGGGAACTATGGCTACACCTTC. Translated, it gives CASNNGQGNYGYTF. J is TRBJ1-2 and V is TRBV5-1; 9 bases align to TRBD1. V shed 6 bases and J 2 bases; nucleotides not matched to a gene: 5. The CDR3 has 14 amino acids. Germline V CDR1 and CDR2: SGHRS, YFSETQ. The full variable domain, with the rest looked up from reference TRBV5-1 and TRBJ1-2, is KAGVTQTPRYLIKTRGQQVTLSCSPISGHRSVSWYQQTPGQGLQFLFEYFSETQRNKGNFPGRFSGRQFSNSRSEMNVSTLELGDSALYLCASNNGQGNYGYTFGSGTRLTVV.

This clonotype occurred a few times. The V and J genes are TRBV20-1 and TRBJ2-5, with TRBD1 matching 9 bases. The J call may be faulty, since TRBJ2-7 better matches the DNA end. The CDR3 length is 14 residues. Germline V gives CDR1 DFQATT, CDR2 SNEGSKA (reference sequence). The CDR3 loop is CSARRGQGHFEQYF. The CDR3 coding sequence is TGCAGTGCTAGAAGGGGACAGGGTCACTTCGAGCAGTACTTC.

The table lists this clonotype with many counts. The gene calls are TRBV6-4 and TRBJ2-7, with 12 positions matching TRBD2. In germline, CDR1 is MRHNA, CDR2 SNTAGT. After removal of 9 bases from V and 2 bases from J, the junction contained 5 bases not matched to a gene. This CDR3 has 14 residues. The CDR3 region has the DNA TGTGCCAGTTTGACTAGCGGGAGTCCCTACGAGCAGTACTTC. Translating gives CASLTSGSPYEQYF.

This chain uses TRBV20-1 with TRBJ2-7; TRBD1 is a possible D gene (5 bases). The V end was cut by 0 bases, the J end by 3 bases, with 15 bases between. There are 15 residues in the CDR3. Germline-derived CDR1 and CDR2 are DFQATT and SNEGSKA (reference sequence). The CDR3 sequence: CSARDGAGPNYEQYF. The CDR3 DNA reads as TGCAGTGCTAGAGATGGCGCAGGGCCCAACTACGAGCAGTACTTC.

In this sample, this clonotype turned up a few times. This chain links TRBV20-1 with TRBJ2-3, with 12 bases fitting TRBD2. Germline V CDR1 and CDR2: DFQATT, SNEGSKA (reference sequence). The CDR3 covers 14 residues. The junction had 6 bases not matched to a gene; V was cut back by 6 bases and J by 5 bases. CDR3 sequence reads: CSARTSGVKDTQYF. The CDR3 DNA reads TGCAGTGCGCGGACTAGCGGGGTAAAAGATACGCAGTATTTT.

The CDR3 DNA reads as TGTGCCAGCAGTGTCCGGGACGACGGCACAGATACGCAGTATTTT. This codes for CASSVRDDGTDTQYF. This chain links TRBV6-5 with TRBJ2-3; possibly TRBD1 or TRBD2 for D (5 bases each). Trimming took off 5 bases at V and 1 base at J, with 13 bases between the two ends. This CDR3 comprises 15 residues. The V gene's germline CDR1 is MNHEY and CDR2 SVGAGI.

The CDR3 region is CSAPSPRIDEQFF. CDR3 bases: TGCAGTGCGCCAAGTCCTAGAATCGATGAGCAGTTCTTC. The rearrangement joins TRBV20-1 to TRBJ2-1; unclear D gene. The CDR3 contains 13 residues. The germline V and J ends were trimmed by 6 bases and 8 bases, with 17 bases remaining between them. Germline values: CDR1 DFQATT, CDR2 SNEGSKA (reference sequence).

This sequence joins TRBV6-5 and TRBJ1-4; D not resolved. The CDR3 spans 13 residues. Germline V gene lookup returns CDR1 MNHEY and CDR2 SVGAGI. With 7 bases removed from V and 5 bases from J, the gap between germline ends came to 11 bases. Written as DNA, the CDR3 is TGTGCCAGCAACGCCAACTGGAATGAAAAACTGTTTTTT. Its translation is CASNANWNEKLFF.

The count of this clonotype is one. The V call is TRBV6-5, the J call TRBJ2-3; the D is unclear. The germline CDR1 and CDR2 sequences are MNHEY and SVGAGI. The CDR3 contains 14 residues. Deletions cut 2 bases from V and 5 bases from J, with 11 bases between. The CDR3 sequence: CASSYGRLVDTQYF. The CDR3 DNA reads as TGTGCCAGCAGTTACGGAAGACTGGTAGATACGCAGTATTTT.

The chain carries TRBV6-1 and TRBJ2-1, with TRBD2 matching over 8 bases. Trimming cost V 6 bases and J 4 bases; bases outside gene matches: 14. CDR3 size: 17 residues. Germline CDR1 and CDR2: MNHNS and SASEGT. The CDR3 spells CASSTGKREWEYNEQFF. The CDR3 DNA reads as TGTGCCAGCAGCACCGGGAAGCGGGAGTGGGAATACAATGAGCAGTTCTTC.

This chain links TRBV4-1 with TRBJ2-1; 8 bases align to TRBD1. The CDR3 spans 12 residues. V dropped 4 bases and J dropped 13; count of bases not matched to a gene: 6. Germline values: CDR1 MGHRA, CDR2 YSYEKL. The CDR3 here is CASSLTQGVQFF. CDR3 DNA sequence: TGCGCCAGCAGCCTTACACAGGGGGTACAGTTCTTC.

The V and J genes are TRBV20-1 and TRBJ1-1; no firm D call. V lost 0 bases and J 0 bases, leaving 8 bases between the germline ends. The CDR3 totals 14 residues. Per the germline V gene, CDR1 is DFQATT and CDR2 is SNEGSKA (reference sequence). The CDR3 region is CSARDHRVNTEAFF. For the CDR3, the DNA is TGCAGTGCTAGAGATCACCGGGTGAACACTGAAGCTTTCTTT.